This entry is about one T cell receptor beta chain. The sample comes from a study of blood T cell repertoires in COVID-19. This table comes from immunoSEQ multiplex PCR, and its TCRdb copy is limited to in-frame clones, with some not included. The table includes about 71,000 clones, roughly 80% detected once. Trimming took 5 bases from V and 0 from J, leaving 13 bases between them. Germline values: CDR1 LNHDA, CDR2 SQIVND (reference sequence). The CDR3 loop spans 15 amino acids. The chain carries TRBV19 and TRBJ1-1; D not certain. Sequenced sample: peripheral blood. This sequence originates from a man aged 70-80 years with acute or convalescent COVID-19. The CDR3: CASSPYTSLNTEAFF. The CDR3 DNA is TGTGCCAGTAGTCCCTATACCTCCCTGAACACTGAAGCTTTCTTT.